This T cell receptor (beta chain) was identified during a study of CD4 T cells in relation to SARS-CoV-2 and coronaviruses. At the level of the study: Patient ages ranged from about 21 to 72, median 38. Crossreactive spike epitopes shared across donors were mapped to their HLA restriction.

Cryopreserved PBMCs were CD4-enriched, then split into naive and memory cells. As to this clone: Its target is not known.

The V and J ends lost 2 bases and 2 bases, in that order; junction bases with no gene match: 6. Germline V gives CDR1 SGHTA, CDR2 FQGTGA. The length of the CDR3 is 15 residues. Findings and caveats of the study: SARS-CoV-2-driven expansion was significantly weaker in crossreactive than monoreactive clones.

Profiled with immunoSEQ multiplex PCR; TCRdb holds only in-frame clones, not every one. The sample records 30,000 to 40,000 clones, 60% to 80% being singletons. The TCR was taken from an adult with COVID-19. This chain joins TRBV7-3 and TRBJ2-7; 7 bases align to TRBD2. Material: memory CD4+ T cells from PBMCs, cultured in vitro. DNA of the CDR3: TGTGCCAGCAGCTTAGGAAGCGGGATCCCCTACGAGCAGTACTTC. Its protein is CASSLGSGIPYEQYF. Together with reference TRBV7-3 and TRBJ2-7, the CDR3 gives the full variable domain: GAGVSQTPSNKVTEKGKYVELRCDPISGHTALYWYRQSLGQGPEFLIYFQGTGAADDSGLPNDRFFAVRPEGSVSTLKIQRTERGDSAVYLCASSLGSGIPYEQYFGPGTRLTVT.